The 17 T cell receptor beta chains below come from one sample, sequenced in a study of T cell responses to AZD1222 COVID-19 vaccine. Some clones are missing from TCRdb's copy, which holds only in-frame ones; the method was immunoSEQ multiplex PCR. The table includes a few hundred thousand clones, more than 80% detected once. The input for sequencing was peripheral blood, taken on day 0 of AZD1222 vaccination. All receptors derive from an adult in good health.

The chain has TRBV27 and TRBJ2-2, with D possibly matching TRBD2 (6 bases). V shed 5 bases and J shed 6 bases, with 13 bases lying between them. This CDR3 spans 14 amino acids. Germline CDR1 is MNHEY and CDR2 is SMNVEV (reference sequence). The CDR3 nucleotides read TGTGCCAGCAGTCTCGGGGGTTTCGCCGGGGAGCTGTTTTTT. Amino acids: CASSLGGFAGELFF.

The chain couples TRBV7-2 to TRBJ2-7; TRBD1 agrees at 10 bases. Trimming removed 4 bases from V and 2 bases from J; junction bases left unmatched: 8. The germline CDR1 and CDR2 sequences are SGHTA and FQGNSA. CDR3 length equals 16 residues. CDR3 bases: TGTGCCAGCAGCTCCCAATCCGGGACAGGGGCCTACGAGCAGTACTTC. Amino acids: CASSSQSGTGAYEQYF. Combining the CDR3 with reference TRBV7-2 and TRBJ2-7 gives the whole variable domain GAGVSQSPSNKVTEKGKDVELRCDPISGHTALYWYRQSLGQGLEFLIYFQGNSAPDKSGLPSDRFSAERTGGSVSTLTIQRTQQEDSAVYLCASSSQSGTGAYEQYFGPGTRLTVT.

V usage is TRBV7-9 and J usage is TRBJ2-5; D not resolved. The germline V gene has CDR1 SEHNR and CDR2 FQNEAQ (reference sequence). V lost 3 bases to trimming and J lost 5 bases, with 7 bases between them. This CDR3 spans 12 amino acids. For the CDR3, the DNA is TGTGCCAGCAGCTTGGAAGAGGAGACCCAGTACTTC. Translating it yields CASSLEEETQYF. Using reference TRBV7-9 and TRBJ2-5 for the parts outside the CDR3, the full variable domain is DTGVSQNPRHKITKRGQNVTFRCDPISEHNRLYWYRQTLGQGPEFLTYFQNEAQLEKSRLLSDRFSAERPKGSFSTLEIQRTEQGDSAMYLCASSLEEETQYFGPGTRLLVL.

The chain couples TRBV10-3 to TRBJ1-1, with 8 bases matching TRBD1. In germline, CDR1 is ENHRY, CDR2 SYGVKD. J lost 0 bases, V lost 6 bases, and 6 bases had no gene match. The CDR3 totals 15 residues. CDR3 amino acids: CAISQDRALNTEAFF. CDR3 in DNA: TGTGCCATCAGCCAGGACAGGGCCTTGAACACTGAAGCTTTCTTT.

The V gene is TRBV29-1, the J gene TRBJ2-3; TRBD1 is a possible D gene (6 bases). V was shortened by 6 bases and J by 5 bases, with 15 bases between the two germline ends. Germline CDR1 reads SQVTM; CDR2 reads ANQGSEA. The CDR3 is made up of 13 amino acids. The CDR3 loop reads CSVEVSRGDTQYF. CDR3 DNA: TGCAGCGTCGAGGTGAGCAGGGGAGATACGCAGTATTTT.

Only one count was recorded for this clone. This chain joins TRBV6-5 and TRBJ2-7, with 11 bases identical to TRBD2. Germline CDR1 MNHEY, CDR2 SVGAGI. V shed 6 bases and J 7 bases; nucleotides not matched to a gene: 8. The CDR3 is 14 residues long. As DNA, the CDR3 is TGTGCCAGCAGCTTTAGCGGGGGGGCCCAAGAGCAGTACTTC. This codes for CASSFSGGAQEQYF.

The chain has TRBV5-1 and TRBJ1-5; no clear D gene. From germline, CDR1 is SGHRS and CDR2 YFSETQ. This CDR3 region has 16 residues. V dropped 0 bases and J dropped 0 bases, with 10 bases sitting between them. The CDR3 loop reads CASSLDGTYSNQPQHF. DNA of the CDR3: TGCGCCAGCAGCTTGGATGGCACCTATAGCAATCAGCCCCAGCATTTT.

The CDR3 sequence: CASSPGLADFSYNEQFF. The CDR3 nucleotides read TGTGCCAGCAGCCCGGGACTAGCGGACTTCTCCTACAATGAGCAGTTCTTC. The chain has TRBV5-5 and TRBJ2-1; 11 bases map to TRBD2. The junction had 6 bases not matched to a gene; V was cut back by 4 bases and J by 0 bases. CDR3 length: 17 amino acids. The germline V gene has CDR1 SGHKS and CDR2 YYEKEE (reference sequence).

This clone was picked up one time. The chain is built from TRBV9 and TRBJ2-2; D not certain. The V gene lost 2 bases and the J gene lost 6 bases, with 11 bases spanning the gap. The CDR3 is 14 amino acids. From germline, CDR1 is SGDLS and CDR2 YYNGEE. DNA for the CDR3: TGTGCCAGCAGCGTCAATATCCACGCCGGGGAGCTGTTTTTT. Encoded protein: CASSVNIHAGELFF.

This clone was seen only once. The CDR3 is CASSPGFYEQYF. The CDR3 DNA is TGTGCCAGCAGCCCCGGGTTTTACGAGCAGTACTTC. V usage is TRBV28 and J usage is TRBJ2-7; D is ambiguous. The CDR3 totals 12 residues. The germline gives CDR1 MDHEN, CDR2 SYDVKM. Trimming took off 6 bases at V and 4 bases at J, with 10 bases between the two ends.

The chain uses TRBV2 and TRBJ2-7; D uncertain. CDR1 and CDR2 from the germline V gene are SNHLY and FYNNEI. CDR3 size: 9 residues. The V gene lost 11 bases and the J gene lost 9 bases, with 11 bases spanning the gap. For the CDR3, the DNA is TGTGCCCCAAGAAGAATGCAGTACTTC. Amino acids: CAPRRMQYF.

The genes are TRBV28 and TRBJ1-6, with TRBD1 matching over 9 bases. The CDR3 is 16 amino acids. After removal of 5 bases from V and 2 bases from J, the junction contained 4 bases not matched to a gene. Germline CDR1 MDHEN, CDR2 SYDVKM. The CDR3 region is CASSTRQGAYNSPLHF. For the CDR3, the DNA is TGTGCCAGCAGTACCCGACAGGGGGCCTATAATTCACCCCTCCACTTT.

The chain couples TRBV5-1 to TRBJ1-1; tentatively, D is TRBD1 (6 bases). The V end was cut by 4 bases, the J end by 3 bases, with 13 bases between. The germline V gene encodes CDR1 SGHRS and CDR2 YFSETQ. The CDR3 loop spans 14 amino acids. Here the CDR3 DNA reads TGCGCCAGCAGCGGGAACAGGGCCGACACTGAAGCTTTCTTT. This sequence encodes CASSGNRADTEAFF.

V gene TRBV24-1 combines with J gene TRBJ1-5; TRBD1 might be the D (6 bases). The V and J ends lost 9 bases and 0 bases respectively, with 23 bases between them. This CDR3 comprises 18 residues. Germline CDR1 reads KGHDR; CDR2 reads SFDVKD. The CDR3 region has the DNA TGTGCCACCGGGCCCGGGGGCGCCGAGGGCTATAGCAATCAGCCCCAGCATTTT. Residues: CATGPGGAEGYSNQPQHF.

The chain joins TRBV7-2 to TRBJ1-6, with no clear D. The V and J ends lost 2 bases and 6 bases respectively, with 14 bases between them. The CDR3 totals 16 residues. Germline V gene sequence: CDR1 SGHTA, CDR2 FQGNSA. This CDR3 is CASSLSWVRSNSPLHF. In DNA, the CDR3 is TGTGCCAGCAGCTTATCTTGGGTCAGGAGTAATTCACCCCTCCACTTT. Full variable domain (outside the CDR3, taken from reference TRBV7-2 and TRBJ1-6): GAGVSQSPSNKVTEKGKDVELRCDPISGHTALYWYRQSLGQGLEFLIYFQGNSAPDKSGLPSDRFSAERTGGSVSTLTIQRTQQEDSAVYLCASSLSWVRSNSPLHFGNGTRLTVT.

This chain uses TRBV7-2 with TRBJ1-1; tentatively, D is TRBD1 (5 bases). Trimming removed 8 bases at V and 0 bases at J, with 10 bases between. Germline values: CDR1 SGHTA, CDR2 FQGNSA. The CDR3 runs 13 residues. CDR3 bases: TGTGCCAGCCATGACAGAATGAACACTGAAGCTTTCTTT. It is translated as CASHDRMNTEAFF.

In its sample, this clone was seen once. The rearrangement uses TRBV7-9 and TRBJ1-4; a weak D match, TRBD1 (6 bases). The germline V and J ends were trimmed by 5 bases and 2 bases, with 12 bases remaining between them. Germline V CDR1 and CDR2: SEHNR, FQNEAQ (reference sequence). The CDR3 loop spans 15 amino acids. CDR3 in amino acids: CASSLDRTTNEKLFF. CDR3 DNA: TGTGCCAGCAGCCTAGACAGGACCACTAATGAAAAACTGTTTTTT.